Detailed here is one TCR beta chain. This entry comes from a study of graft-versus-host responses after intestinal transplantation. Study at large: Transplantation in recipients was multivisceral, liver-intestinal, or isolated intestinal.

V shed 0 bases and J 4 bases; nucleotides not matched to a gene: 7. The CDR3 spans 18 residues. Germline CDR1 SGHTA, CDR2 FQGNSA. Data came from immunoSEQ multiplex PCR; TCRdb stores just in-frame clones and leaves some out. This sample has more than 15,000 clones, with approximately 38% found just once. Plating combined some 200,000 CFSE-labeled responder cells with some 200,000 irradiated, violet-dye-labeled stimulator cells. The chain joins TRBV7-2 to TRBJ2-3, with 13 bases matching TRBD2. Here the sequenced sample was alloreactive CD8+ T cells from a mixed lymphocyte reaction culture, taken before intestinal transplant. As to subset: CFSE-low proliferating T cells sorted from approximately 6-day pre-transplant mixed lymphocyte reaction (GvH or HvG direction). The source is a human patient who received an intestinal transplant. In DNA, the CDR3 is TGTGCCAGCAGCTTAGCGCCAGGACTAGCGGGAGCGTCAGATACGCAGTATTTT. Its protein product is CASSLAPGLAGASDTQYF. The complete variable domain, with remaining parts taken from reference TRBV7-2 and TRBJ2-3, reads GAGVSQSPSNKVTEKGKDVELRCDPISGHTALYWYRQSLGQGLEFLIYFQGNSAPDKSGLPSDRFSAERTGGSVSTLTIQRTQQEDSAVYLCASSLAPGLAGASDTQYFGPGTRLTVL.